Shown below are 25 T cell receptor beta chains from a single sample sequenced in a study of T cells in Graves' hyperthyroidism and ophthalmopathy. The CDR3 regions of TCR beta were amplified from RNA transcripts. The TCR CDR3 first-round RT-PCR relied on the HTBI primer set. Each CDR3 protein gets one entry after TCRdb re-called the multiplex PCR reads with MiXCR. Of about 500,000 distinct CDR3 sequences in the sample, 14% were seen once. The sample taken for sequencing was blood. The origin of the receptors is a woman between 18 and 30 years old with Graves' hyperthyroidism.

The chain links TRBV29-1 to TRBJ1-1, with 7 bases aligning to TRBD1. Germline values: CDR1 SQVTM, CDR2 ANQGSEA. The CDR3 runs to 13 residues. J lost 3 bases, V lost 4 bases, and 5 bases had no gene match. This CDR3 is CSVGNQGDTEAFF. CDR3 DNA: TGCAGCGTTGGCAACCAGGGGGACACTGAAGCTTTCTTT.

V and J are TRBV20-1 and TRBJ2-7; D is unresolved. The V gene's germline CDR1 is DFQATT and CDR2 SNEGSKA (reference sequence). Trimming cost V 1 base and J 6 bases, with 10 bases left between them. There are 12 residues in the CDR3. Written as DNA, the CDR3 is TGCAGTGCTAGAGCCGCCAGTTTCGAGCAGTACTTC. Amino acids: CSARAASFEQYF.

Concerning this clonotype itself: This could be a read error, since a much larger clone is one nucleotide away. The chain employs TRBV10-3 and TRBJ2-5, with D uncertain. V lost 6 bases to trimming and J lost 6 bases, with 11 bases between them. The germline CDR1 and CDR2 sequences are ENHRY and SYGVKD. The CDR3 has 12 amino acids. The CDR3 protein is CAISPLGQTQYF. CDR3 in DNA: TGTGCCATCAGCCCCCTAGGGCAGACCCAGTACTTC.

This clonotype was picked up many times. The CDR3 DNA sequence: TGTGCCAGCAGGAGGGACAGGGATGCTGAAAAACTGTTTTTT. Translation: CASRRDRDAEKLFF. This chain joins TRBV27 and TRBJ1-4, with 9 bases lining up with TRBD1. Germline-derived CDR1 and CDR2 are MNHEY and SMNVEV (reference sequence). The CDR3 extends over 14 amino acids. J gave up 7 bases and V 6 bases, and 6 bases lay outside the gene matches.

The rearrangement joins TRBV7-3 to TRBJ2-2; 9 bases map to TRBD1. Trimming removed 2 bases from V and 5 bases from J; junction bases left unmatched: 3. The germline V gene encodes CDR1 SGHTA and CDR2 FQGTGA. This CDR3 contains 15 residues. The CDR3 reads CASSLGQGRTGELFF. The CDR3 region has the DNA TGTGCCAGCAGCTTAGGACAGGGGAGGACCGGGGAGCTGTTTTTT.

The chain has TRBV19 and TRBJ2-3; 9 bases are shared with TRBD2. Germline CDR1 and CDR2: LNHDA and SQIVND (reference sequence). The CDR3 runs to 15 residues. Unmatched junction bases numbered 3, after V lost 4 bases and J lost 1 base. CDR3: CASSKAGGGTDTQYF. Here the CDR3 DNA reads TGTGCCAGTAGTAAAGCGGGAGGTGGCACAGATACGCAGTATTTT.

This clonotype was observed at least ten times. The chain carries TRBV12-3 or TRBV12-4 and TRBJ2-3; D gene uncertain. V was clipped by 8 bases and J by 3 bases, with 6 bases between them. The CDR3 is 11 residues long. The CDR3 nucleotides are TGTGCCAGCGCCCCTACAGATACGCAGTATTTT. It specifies CASAPTDTQYF.

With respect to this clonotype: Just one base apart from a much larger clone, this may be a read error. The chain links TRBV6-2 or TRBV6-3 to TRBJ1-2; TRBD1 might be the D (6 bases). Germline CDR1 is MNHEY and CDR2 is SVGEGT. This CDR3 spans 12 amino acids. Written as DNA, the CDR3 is TGTGCCAGCAGTCGGGCGGACAGAGGCTACGCCTTC. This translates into CASSRADRGYAF.

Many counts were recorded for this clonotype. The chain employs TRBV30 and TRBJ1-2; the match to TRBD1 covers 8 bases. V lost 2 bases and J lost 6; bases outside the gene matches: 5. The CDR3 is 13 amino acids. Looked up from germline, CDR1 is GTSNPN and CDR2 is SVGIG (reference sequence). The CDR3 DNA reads TGTGCCTGGAGTTGGGGACAGGACCATGGCTACACCTTC. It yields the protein CAWSWGQDHGYTF.

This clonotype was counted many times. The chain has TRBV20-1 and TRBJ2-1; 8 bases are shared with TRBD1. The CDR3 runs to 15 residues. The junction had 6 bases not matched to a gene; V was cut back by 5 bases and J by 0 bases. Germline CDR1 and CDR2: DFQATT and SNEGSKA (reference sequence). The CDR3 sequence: CSAPGQGGSYNEQFF. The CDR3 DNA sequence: TGCAGTGCTCCCGGACAGGGCGGCTCCTACAATGAGCAGTTCTTC.

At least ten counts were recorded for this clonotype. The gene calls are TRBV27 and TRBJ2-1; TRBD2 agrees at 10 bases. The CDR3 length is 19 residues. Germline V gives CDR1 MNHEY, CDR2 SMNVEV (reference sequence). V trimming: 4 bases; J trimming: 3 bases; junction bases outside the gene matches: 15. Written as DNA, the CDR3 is TGTGCCAGCAGTTCCAGGCGGACGGCCGGGACTAGCGACTACAATGAGCAGTTCTTC. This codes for CASSSRRTAGTSDYNEQFF.

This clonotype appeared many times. The CDR3 DNA follows: TGTGCCAGTAACCCAGGGTTATATAATTCACCCCTCCACTTT. It specifies CASNPGLYNSPLHF. The chain joins TRBV19 to TRBJ1-6, with a weak D call TRBD1 (5 bases). CDR3 length: 14 residues. V was cut by 7 bases and J by 4 bases, with 11 bases left in between. Germline values: CDR1 LNHDA, CDR2 SQIVND (reference sequence).

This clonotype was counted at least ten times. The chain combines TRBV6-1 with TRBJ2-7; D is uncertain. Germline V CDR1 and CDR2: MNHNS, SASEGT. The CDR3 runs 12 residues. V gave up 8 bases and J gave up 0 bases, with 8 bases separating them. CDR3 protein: CASGLGSYEQYF. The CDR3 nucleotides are TGTGCCAGCGGCCTGGGCTCCTACGAGCAGTACTTC.

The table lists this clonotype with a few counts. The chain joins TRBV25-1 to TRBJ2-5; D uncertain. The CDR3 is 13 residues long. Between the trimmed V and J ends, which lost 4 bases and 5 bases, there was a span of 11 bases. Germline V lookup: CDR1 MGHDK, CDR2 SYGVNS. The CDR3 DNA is TGTGCCAGCAGTGTCCCGCCCGTGGAGACCCAGTACTTC. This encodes CASSVPPVETQYF.

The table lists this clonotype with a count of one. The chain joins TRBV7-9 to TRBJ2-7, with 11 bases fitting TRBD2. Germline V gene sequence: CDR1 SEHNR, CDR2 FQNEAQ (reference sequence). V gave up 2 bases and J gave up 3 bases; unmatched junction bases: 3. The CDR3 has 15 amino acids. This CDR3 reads CASSLPTSGIYEQYF. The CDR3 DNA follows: TGTGCCAGCAGCTTACCGACTAGCGGGATCTACGAGCAGTACTTC.

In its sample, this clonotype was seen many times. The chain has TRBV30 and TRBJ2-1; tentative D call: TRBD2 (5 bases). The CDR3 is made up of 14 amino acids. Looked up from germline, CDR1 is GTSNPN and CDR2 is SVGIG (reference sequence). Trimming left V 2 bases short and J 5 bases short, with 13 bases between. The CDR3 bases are TGTGCCTGGAGTCCTGATAGCGACCACAATGAGCAGTTCTTC. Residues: CAWSPDSDHNEQFF.

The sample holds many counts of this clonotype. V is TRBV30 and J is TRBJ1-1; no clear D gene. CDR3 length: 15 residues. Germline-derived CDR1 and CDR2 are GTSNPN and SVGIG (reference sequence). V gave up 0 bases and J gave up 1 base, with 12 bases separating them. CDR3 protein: CAWSVDEVPNTEAFF. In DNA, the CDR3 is TGTGCCTGGAGTGTAGATGAGGTCCCGAACACTGAAGCTTTCTTT.

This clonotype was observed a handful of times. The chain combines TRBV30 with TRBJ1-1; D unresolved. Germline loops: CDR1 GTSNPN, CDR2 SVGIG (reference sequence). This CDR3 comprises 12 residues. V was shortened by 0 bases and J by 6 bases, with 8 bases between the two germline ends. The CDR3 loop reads CAWSVEWAEAFF. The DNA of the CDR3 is TGTGCCTGGAGTGTCGAATGGGCTGAAGCTTTCTTT.

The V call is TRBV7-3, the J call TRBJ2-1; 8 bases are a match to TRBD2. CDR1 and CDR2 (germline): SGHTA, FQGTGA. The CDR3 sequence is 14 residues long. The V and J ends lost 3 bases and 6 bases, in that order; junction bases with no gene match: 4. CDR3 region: CASSFISGSNEQFF. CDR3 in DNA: TGTGCCAGCAGCTTTATAAGCGGGAGCAATGAGCAGTTCTTC.

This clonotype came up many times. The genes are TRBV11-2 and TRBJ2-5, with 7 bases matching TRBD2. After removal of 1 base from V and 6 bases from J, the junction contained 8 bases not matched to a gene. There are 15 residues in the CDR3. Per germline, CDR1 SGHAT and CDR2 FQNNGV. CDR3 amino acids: CASSLGGLIVKTQYF. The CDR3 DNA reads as TGTGCCAGCAGCTTAGGGGGACTAATCGTCAAGACCCAGTACTTC.

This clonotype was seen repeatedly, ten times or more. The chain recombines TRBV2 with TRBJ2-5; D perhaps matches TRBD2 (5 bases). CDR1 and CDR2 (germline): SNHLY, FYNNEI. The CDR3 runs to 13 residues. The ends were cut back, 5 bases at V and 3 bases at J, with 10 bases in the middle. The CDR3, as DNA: TGTGCCAGCAGTCCCGTCGGGGAAGAGACCCAGTACTTC. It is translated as CASSPVGEETQYF. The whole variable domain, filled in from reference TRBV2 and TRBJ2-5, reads EPEVTQTPSHQVTQMGQEVILRCVPISNHLYFYWYRQILGQKVEFLVSFYNNEISEKSEIFDDQFSVERPDGSNFTLKIRSTKLEDSAMYFCASSPVGEETQYFGPGTRLLVL.

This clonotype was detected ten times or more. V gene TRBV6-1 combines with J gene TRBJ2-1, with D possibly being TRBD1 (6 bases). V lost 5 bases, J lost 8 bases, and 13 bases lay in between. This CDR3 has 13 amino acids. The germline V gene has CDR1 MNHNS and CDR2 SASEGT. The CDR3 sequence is CASSKQGRDEQFF. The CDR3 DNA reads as TGTGCCAGCAGTAAACAGGGTCGGGATGAGCAGTTCTTC.

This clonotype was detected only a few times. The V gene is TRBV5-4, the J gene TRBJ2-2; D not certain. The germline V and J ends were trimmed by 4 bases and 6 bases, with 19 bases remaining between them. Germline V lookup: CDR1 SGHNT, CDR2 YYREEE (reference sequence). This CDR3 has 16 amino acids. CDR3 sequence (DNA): TGTGCCAGCAGCCTTGATGTTATAGCCGGAGCCGGGGAGCTGTTTTTT. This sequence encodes CASSLDVIAGAGELFF.

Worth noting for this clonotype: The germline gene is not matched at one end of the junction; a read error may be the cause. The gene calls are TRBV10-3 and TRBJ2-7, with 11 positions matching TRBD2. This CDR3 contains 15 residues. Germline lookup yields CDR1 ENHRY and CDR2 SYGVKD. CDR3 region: CAISTTLAGVGEHYF. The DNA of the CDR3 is TGTGCCATCAGTACCACACTAGCGGGAGTCGGCGAGCATTACTTC.

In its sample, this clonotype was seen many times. This CDR3 is CAWSYPGTGLYNEQFF. CDR3 nucleotide sequence: TGTGCCTGGAGTTATCCCGGGACAGGCCTATACAATGAGCAGTTCTTC. V gene TRBV30 combines with J gene TRBJ2-1; 8 bases map to TRBD1. V trimming: 2 bases; J trimming: 4 bases; junction bases outside the gene matches: 10. The CDR3 has 16 amino acids. Germline CDR1 reads GTSNPN; CDR2 reads SVGIG (reference sequence).